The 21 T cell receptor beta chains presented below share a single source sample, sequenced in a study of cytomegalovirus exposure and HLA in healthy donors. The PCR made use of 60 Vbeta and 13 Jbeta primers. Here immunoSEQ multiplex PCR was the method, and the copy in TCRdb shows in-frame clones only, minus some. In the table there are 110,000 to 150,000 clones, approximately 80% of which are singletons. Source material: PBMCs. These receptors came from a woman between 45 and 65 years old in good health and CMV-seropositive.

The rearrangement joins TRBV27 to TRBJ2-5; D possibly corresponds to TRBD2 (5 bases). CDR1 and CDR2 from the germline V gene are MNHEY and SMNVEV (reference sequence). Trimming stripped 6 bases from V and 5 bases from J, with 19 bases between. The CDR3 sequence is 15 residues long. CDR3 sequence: CASSPGGAVGETQYF. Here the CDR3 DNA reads TGTGCCAGCAGCCCAGGTGGAGCGGTCGGGGAGACCCAGTACTTC.

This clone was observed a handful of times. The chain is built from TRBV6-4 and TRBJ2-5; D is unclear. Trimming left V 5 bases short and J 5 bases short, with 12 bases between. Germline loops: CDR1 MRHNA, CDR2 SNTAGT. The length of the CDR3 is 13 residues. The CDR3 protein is CASSPRFGETQYF. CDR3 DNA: TGTGCCAGCAGTCCCCGTTTCGGGGAGACCCAGTACTTC.

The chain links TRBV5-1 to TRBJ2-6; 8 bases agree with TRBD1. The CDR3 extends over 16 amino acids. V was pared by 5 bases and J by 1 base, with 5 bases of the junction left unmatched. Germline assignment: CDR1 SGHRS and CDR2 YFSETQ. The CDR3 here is CASSLQGASGANVLTF. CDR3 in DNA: TGCGCCAGCAGTTTGCAGGGGGCGTCTGGGGCCAACGTCCTGACTTTC.

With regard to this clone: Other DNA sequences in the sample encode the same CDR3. CDR3 sequence reads: CASSLGGRETQYF. CDR3 in DNA: TGTGCCAGCAGCTTAGGGGGCCGGGAGACCCAGTACTTC. V gene TRBV7-2 combines with J gene TRBJ2-5; the D gene is possibly TRBD1 (5 bases). From germline, CDR1 is SGHTA and CDR2 FQGNSA. V shed 1 base and J shed 5 bases, with 8 bases lying between them. The CDR3 runs to 13 residues.

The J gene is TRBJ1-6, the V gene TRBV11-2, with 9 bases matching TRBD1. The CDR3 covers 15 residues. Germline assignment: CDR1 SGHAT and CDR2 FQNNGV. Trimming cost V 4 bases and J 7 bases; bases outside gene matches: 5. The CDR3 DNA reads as TGTGCCAGCAGCTGGACAGGGGAATACAATTCACCCCTCCACTTT. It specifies CASSWTGEYNSPLHF.

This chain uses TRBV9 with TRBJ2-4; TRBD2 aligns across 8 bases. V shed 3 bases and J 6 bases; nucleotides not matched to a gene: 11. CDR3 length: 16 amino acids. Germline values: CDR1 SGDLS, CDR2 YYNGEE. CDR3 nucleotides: TGTGCCAGCAGCGGATCTCGGGGGGGGCCTGGAAACATTCAGTACTTC. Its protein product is CASSGSRGGPGNIQYF.

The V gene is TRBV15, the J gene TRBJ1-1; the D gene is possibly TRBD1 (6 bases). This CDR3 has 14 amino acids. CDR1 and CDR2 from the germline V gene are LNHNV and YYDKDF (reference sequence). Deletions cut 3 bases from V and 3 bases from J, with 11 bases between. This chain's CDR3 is CATSRGASDTEAFF. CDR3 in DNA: TGTGCCACCAGCAGGGGGGCTTCGGACACTGAAGCTTTCTTT. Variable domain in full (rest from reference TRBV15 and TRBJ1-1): DAMVIQNPRYQVTQFGKPVTLSCSQTLNHNVMYWYQQKSSQAPKLLFHYYDKDFNNEADTPDNFQSRRPNTSFCFLDIRSPGLGDTAMYLCATSRGASDTEAFFGQGTRLTVV.

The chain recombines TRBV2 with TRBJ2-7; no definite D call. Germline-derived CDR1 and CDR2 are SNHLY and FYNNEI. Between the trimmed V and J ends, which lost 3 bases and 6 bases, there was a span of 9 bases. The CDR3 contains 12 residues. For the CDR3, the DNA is TGTGCCAGCAGTGAGACTGCCGTCGAGCAGTACTTC. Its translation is CASSETAVEQYF. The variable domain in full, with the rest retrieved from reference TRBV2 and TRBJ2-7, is EPEVTQTPSHQVTQMGQEVILRCVPISNHLYFYWYRQILGQKVEFLVSFYNNEISEKSEIFDDQFSVERPDGSNFTLKIRSTKLEDSAMYFCASSETAVEQYFGPGTRLTVT.

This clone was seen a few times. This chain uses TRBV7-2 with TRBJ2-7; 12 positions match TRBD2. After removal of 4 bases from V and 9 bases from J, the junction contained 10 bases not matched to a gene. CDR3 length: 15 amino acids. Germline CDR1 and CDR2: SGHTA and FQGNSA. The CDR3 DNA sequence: TGTGCCAGCAGCTCCACTAGCGGGGGGCACCGCACGCAGTACTTC. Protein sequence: CASSSTSGGHRTQYF.

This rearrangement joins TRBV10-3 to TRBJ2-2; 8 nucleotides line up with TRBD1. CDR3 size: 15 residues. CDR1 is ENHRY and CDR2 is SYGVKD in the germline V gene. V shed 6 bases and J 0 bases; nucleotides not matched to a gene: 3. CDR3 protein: CAIRSTGANTGELFF. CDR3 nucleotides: TGTGCCATCAGATCGACAGGGGCGAACACCGGGGAGCTGTTTTTT.

This chain's CDR3 is CASSPFSLSEQFF. The DNA for the CDR3 is TGTGCCAGCAGCCCGTTTAGCCTGAGTGAGCAGTTCTTC. This rearrangement joins TRBV7-2 to TRBJ2-1; D is uncertain. This CDR3 has 13 amino acids. CDR1 is SGHTA and CDR2 is FQGNSA in the germline V gene. With 5 bases removed from V and 9 bases from J, the gap between germline ends came to 14 bases.

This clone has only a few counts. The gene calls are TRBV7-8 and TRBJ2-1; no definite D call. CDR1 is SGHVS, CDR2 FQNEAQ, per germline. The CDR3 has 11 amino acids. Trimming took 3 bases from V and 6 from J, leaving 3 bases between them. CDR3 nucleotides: TGTGCCAGCAGCTTCATCAATGAGCAGTTCTTC. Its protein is CASSFINEQFF.

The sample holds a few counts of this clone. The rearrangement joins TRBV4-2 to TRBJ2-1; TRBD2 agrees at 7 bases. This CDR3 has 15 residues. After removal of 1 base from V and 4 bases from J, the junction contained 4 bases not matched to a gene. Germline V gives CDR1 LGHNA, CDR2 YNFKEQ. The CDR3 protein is CASSQASGDYNEQFF. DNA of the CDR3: TGTGCCAGCAGCCAAGCGAGCGGGGATTACAATGAGCAGTTCTTC.

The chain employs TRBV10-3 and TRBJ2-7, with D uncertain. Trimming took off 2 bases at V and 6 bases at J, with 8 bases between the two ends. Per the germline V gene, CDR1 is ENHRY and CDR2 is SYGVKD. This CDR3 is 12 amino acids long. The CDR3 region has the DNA TGTGCCATCAGTGAGGCTTCGGGCGAGCAGTACTTC. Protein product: CAISEASGEQYF.

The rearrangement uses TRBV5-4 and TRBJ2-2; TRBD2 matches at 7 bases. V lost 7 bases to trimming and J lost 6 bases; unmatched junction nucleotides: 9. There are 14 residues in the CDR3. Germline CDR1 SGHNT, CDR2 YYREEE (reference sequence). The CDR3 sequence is CASRGASGSGELFF. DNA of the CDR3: TGTGCCAGCCGCGGGGCTAGCGGTTCCGGGGAGCTGTTTTTT.

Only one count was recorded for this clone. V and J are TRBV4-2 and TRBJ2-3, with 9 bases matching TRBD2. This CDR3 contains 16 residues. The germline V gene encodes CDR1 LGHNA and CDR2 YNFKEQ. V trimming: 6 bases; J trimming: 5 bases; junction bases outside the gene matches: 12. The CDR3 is CASRVGGGAVGDTQYF. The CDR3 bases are TGTGCCAGCAGGGTGGGCGGGGGGGCCGTAGGAGATACGCAGTATTTT.

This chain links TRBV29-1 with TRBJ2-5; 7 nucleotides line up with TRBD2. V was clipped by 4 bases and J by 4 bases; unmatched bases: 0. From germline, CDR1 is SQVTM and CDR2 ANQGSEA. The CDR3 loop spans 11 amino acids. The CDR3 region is CSVVAGETQYF. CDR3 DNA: TGCAGCGTTGTAGCGGGAGAGACCCAGTACTTC. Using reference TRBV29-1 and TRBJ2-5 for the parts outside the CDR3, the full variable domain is SAVISQKPSRDICQRGTSLTIQCQVDSQVTMMFWYRQQPGQSLTLIATANQGSEATYESGFVIDKFPISRPNLTFSTLTVSNMSPEDSSIYLCSVVAGETQYFGPGTRLLVL.

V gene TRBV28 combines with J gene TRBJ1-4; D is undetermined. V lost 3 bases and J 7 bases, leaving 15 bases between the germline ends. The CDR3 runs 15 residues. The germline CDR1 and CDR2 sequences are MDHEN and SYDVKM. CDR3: CASSFRTGKSEKLFF. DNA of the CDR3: TGTGCCAGCAGTTTCCGGACTGGAAAGAGTGAAAAACTGTTTTTT.

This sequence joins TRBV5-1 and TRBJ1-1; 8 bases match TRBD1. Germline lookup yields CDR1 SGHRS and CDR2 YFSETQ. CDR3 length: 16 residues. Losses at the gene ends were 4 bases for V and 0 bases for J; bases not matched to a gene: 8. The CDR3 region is CASSPGQGKMNTEAFF. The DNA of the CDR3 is TGCGCCAGCAGCCCCGGACAGGGTAAAATGAACACTGAAGCTTTCTTT.

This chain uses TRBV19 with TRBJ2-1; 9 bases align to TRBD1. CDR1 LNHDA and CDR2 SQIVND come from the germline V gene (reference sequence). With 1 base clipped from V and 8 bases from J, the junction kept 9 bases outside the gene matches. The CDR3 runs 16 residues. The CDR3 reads CASSIVSGQGRDEQFF. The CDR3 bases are TGTGCCAGTAGTATAGTTTCCGGACAGGGGAGGGATGAGCAGTTCTTC.

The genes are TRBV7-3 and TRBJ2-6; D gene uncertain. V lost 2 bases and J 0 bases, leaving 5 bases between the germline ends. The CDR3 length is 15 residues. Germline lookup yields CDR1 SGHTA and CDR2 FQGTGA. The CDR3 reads CASSLLPSGANVLTF. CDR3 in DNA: TGTGCCAGCAGCTTACTCCCCTCTGGGGCCAACGTCCTGACTTTC.